This T cell receptor (beta chain) was retrieved from a study of T-cell memory formation after mild COVID-19. General study findings and limits: Later expanders leaned toward CD4+, whereas clones contracting from day 15 to 85 were balanced CD4/CD8.

Concerning this clonotype: What it binds is not known.

This CDR3 region has 14 residues. J lost 7 bases, V lost 5 bases, and 8 bases had no gene match. The germline V gene encodes CDR1 MNHEY and CDR2 SVGAGI. Via MiXCR, TCRdb re-called the 5' RACE reads, giving one row per CDR3 protein. The sample lists 410,000 or so distinct CDR3 sequences, about a quarter occurring once. The sample consisted of PBMCs or a T cell subset sorted from them (not recorded which). This chain uses TRBV6-5 with TRBJ2-3; 8 bases match TRBD2. The TCR sequence derives from an adult woman who had mild COVID-19 (a few samples of this study predate the infection). Cell type and time point are not known. Here the CDR3 reads CASSQRELVYTQYF. For the CDR3, the DNA is TGTGCCAGCAGTCAGCGGGAGTTGGTATATACGCAGTATTTT.